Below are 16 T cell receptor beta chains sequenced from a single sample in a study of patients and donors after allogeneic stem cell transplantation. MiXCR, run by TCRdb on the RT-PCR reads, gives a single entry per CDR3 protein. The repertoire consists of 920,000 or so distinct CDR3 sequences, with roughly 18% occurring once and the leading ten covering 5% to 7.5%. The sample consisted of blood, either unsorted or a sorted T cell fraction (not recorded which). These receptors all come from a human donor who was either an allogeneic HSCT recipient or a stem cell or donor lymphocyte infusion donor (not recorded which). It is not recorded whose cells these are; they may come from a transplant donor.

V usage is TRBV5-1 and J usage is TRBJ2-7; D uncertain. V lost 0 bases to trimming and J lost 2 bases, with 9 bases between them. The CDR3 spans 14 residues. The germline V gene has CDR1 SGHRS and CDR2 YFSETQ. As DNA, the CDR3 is TGCGCCAGCAGCTTGGATCCCAGGACCTACGAGCAGTACTTC. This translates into CASSLDPRTYEQYF.

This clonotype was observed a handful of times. CDR3 in amino acids: CASSYSAQKRIGELFF. As DNA, the CDR3 is TGCGCCAGCAGCTATTCGGCCCAAAAGCGTATCGGGGAGCTGTTTTTT. The chain combines TRBV5-1 with TRBJ2-2, with no clear D. The CDR3 has 16 residues. Trimming shortened V by 3 bases and J by 7 bases, and 19 bases separated the two germline ends. Looked up from germline, CDR1 is SGHRS and CDR2 is YFSETQ.

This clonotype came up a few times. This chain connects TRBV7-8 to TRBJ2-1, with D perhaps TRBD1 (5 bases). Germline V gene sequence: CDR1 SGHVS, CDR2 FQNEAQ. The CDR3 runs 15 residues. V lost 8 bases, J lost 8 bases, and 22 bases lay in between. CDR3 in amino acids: CASSRGAGLGDEQFF. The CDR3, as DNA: TGTGCCAGCTCCCGTGGGGCAGGCCTTGGGGATGAGCAGTTCTTC. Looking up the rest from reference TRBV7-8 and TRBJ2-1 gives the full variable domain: GAGVSQSPRYKVAKRGQDVALRCDPISGHVSLFWYQQALGQGPEFLTYFQNEAQLDKSGLPSDRFFAERPEGSVSTLKIQRTQQEDSAVYLCASSRGAGLGDEQFFGPGTRLTVL.

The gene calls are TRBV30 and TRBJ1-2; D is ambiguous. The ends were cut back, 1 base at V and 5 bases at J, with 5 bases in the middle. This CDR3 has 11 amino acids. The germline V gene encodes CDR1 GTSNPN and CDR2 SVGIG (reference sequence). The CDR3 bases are TGTGCCTGGAGTGCCGCATATGGCTACACCTTC. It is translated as CAWSAAYGYTF.

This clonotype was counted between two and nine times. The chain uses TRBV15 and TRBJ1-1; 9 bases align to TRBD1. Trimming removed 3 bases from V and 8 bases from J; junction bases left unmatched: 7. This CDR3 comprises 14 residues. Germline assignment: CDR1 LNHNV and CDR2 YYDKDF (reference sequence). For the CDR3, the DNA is TGTGCCACCAGCAGGGGGGACAGGGTTTCGGAAGCTTTCTTT. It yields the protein CATSRGDRVSEAFF.

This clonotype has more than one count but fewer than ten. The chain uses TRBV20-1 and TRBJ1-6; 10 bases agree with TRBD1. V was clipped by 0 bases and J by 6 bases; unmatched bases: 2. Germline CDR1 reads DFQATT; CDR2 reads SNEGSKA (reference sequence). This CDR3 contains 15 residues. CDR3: CSARDWTGGNSPLHF. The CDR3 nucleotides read TGCAGTGCTAGAGATTGGACAGGGGGTAATTCACCCCTCCACTTT.

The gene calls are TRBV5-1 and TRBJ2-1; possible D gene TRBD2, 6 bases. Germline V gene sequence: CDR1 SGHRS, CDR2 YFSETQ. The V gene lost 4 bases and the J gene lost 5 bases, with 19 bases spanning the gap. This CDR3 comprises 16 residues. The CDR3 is CASSPRGSGLNNEQFF. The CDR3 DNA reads TGCGCCAGCAGCCCTCGTGGTAGCGGACTAAACAATGAGCAGTTCTTC.

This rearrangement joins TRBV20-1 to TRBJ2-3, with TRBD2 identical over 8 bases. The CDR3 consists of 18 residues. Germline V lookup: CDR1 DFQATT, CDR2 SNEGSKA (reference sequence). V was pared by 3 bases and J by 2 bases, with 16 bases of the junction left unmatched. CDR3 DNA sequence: TGCAGTGCTAGTATCCTCGGGAGGGGGGCGCGGGCCACAGATACGCAGTATTTT. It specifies CSASILGRGARATDTQYF.

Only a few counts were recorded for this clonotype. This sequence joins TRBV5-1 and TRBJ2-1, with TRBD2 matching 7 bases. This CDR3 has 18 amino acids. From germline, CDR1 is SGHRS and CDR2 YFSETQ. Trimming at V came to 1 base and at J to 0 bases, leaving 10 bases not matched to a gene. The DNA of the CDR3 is TGCGCCAGCAGCTTGATCCCTAGCGGTTTTAGCTCCTACAATGAGCAGTTCTTC. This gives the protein CASSLIPSGFSSYNEQFF.

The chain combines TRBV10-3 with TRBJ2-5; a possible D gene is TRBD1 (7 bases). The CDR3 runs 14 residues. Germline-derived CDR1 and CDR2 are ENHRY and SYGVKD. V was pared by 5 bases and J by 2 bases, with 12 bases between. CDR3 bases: TGTGCCATCAGTCCCAGGGGGGCTCAAGAGACCCAGTACTTC. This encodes CAISPRGAQETQYF.

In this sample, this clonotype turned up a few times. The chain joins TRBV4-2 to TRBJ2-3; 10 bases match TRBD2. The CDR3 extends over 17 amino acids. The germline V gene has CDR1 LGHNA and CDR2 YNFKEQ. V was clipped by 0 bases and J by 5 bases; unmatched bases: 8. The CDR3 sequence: CASSQDVSGGALDTQYF. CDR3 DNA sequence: TGTGCCAGCAGCCAAGATGTCAGCGGGGGGGCCCTAGATACGCAGTATTTT.

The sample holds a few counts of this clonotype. CDR3 in amino acids: CASSPRTARNTEAFF. The CDR3 region has the DNA TGTGCCAGCAGCCCAAGGACAGCCAGGAACACTGAAGCTTTCTTT. V gene TRBV7-9 combines with J gene TRBJ1-1; tentative D call: TRBD1 (6 bases). The CDR3 has 15 amino acids. Germline-derived CDR1 and CDR2 are SEHNR and FQNEAQ (reference sequence). Trimming left V 5 bases short and J 1 base short, with 14 bases between.

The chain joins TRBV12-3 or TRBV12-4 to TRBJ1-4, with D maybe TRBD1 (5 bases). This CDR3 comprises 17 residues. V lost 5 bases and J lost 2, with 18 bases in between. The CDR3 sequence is CASSGVEGTGTNEKLFF. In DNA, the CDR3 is TGTGCCAGCAGTGGGGTGGAGGGGACTGGGACTAATGAAAAACTGTTTTTT.

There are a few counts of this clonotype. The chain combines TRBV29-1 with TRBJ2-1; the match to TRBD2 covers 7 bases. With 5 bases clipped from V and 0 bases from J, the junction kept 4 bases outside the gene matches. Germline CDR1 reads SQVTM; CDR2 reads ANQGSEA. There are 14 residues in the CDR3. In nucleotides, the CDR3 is TGCAGCGTTTTAGCGGGCAGCTCCTACAATGAGCAGTTCTTC. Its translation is CSVLAGSSYNEQFF.

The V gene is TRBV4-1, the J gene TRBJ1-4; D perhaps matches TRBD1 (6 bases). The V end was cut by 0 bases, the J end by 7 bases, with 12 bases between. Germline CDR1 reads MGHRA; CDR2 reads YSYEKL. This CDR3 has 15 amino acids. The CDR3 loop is CASSQDGGAFEKLFF. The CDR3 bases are TGCGCCAGCAGCCAAGATGGGGGGGCTTTTGAAAAACTGTTTTTT.

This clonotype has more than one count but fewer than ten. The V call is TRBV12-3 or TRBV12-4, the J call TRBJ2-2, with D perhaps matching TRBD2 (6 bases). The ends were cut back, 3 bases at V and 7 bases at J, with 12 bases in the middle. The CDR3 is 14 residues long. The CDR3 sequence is CASSFRGSGGELFF. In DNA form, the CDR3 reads TGTGCCAGCAGTTTCCGGGGGTCTGGCGGGGAGCTGTTTTTT.